This entry describes one T cell receptor (beta chain). Original analysis: Estimation of nucleated cell counts was performed using reference gene primer amplification. Only in-frame clones appear in the TCRdb table, and some are missing; sequencing was by immunoSEQ multiplex PCR. V, J and clone size were drawn from that table, and D and trimming were deduced from the DNA. The sample shows some 200,000 clones, about 85% of them seen only once. The data derive from a study of blood T cell repertoires in COVID-19. Study background: Specimens from acute and convalescent COVID-19 originated in the United States, Italy and Spain.

CDR3 size: 13 residues. The V gene's germline CDR1 is MNHEY and CDR2 SVGAGI. With V trimmed by 2 bases and J by 10 bases, 4 bases remained unmatched. Sequencing input: peripheral blood. V usage is TRBV6-5 and J usage is TRBJ1-2; 10 positions agree with TRBD1. This receptor was identified in a man aged 55-75 years with active or convalescent COVID-19. CDR3: CASSYRDRGYYTF. The CDR3 nucleotides read TGTGCCAGCAGTTACCGGGACAGGGGTTACTACACCTTC.